This T cell receptor beta chain was identified in a study of long-term antiretroviral therapy in people with HIV. For the study at large: Sampling started about a decade before the 2015 immediate-ART recommendation.

The CDR3 is made up of 14 amino acids. Losses at the gene ends were 3 bases for V and 0 bases for J; bases not matched to a gene: 2. The germline V gene has CDR1 MNHEY and CDR2 SMNVEV (reference sequence). Notes on the study in general: Blood dating 2004 to 2017 may reflect older ART regimens. HIV repertoires had narrower CDR3 length ranges than controls. Repertoire dominance by clones expanded before ART was seen at all time points.

The libraries were made with immunoSEQ v3.0 at survey level. Profiled with immunoSEQ multiplex PCR; TCRdb holds only in-frame clones, not every one. Of 39,000 or so clones detected, over 70% appear once; the ten largest clones hold roughly 6.1%. Points on this clone: Its antigen is undetermined.

The receptor was derived from a man between 18 and 35 years old with HIV. The gene calls are TRBV27 and TRBJ2-7; the match to TRBD2 covers 7 bases. The input for sequencing was unsorted PBMCs, taken 0.6 years after starting antiretroviral therapy. In DNA form, the CDR3 reads TGTGCCAGCAGTTTTAGCGGGCTCTCCTACGAGCAGTACTTC. It translates to CASSFSGLSYEQYF.